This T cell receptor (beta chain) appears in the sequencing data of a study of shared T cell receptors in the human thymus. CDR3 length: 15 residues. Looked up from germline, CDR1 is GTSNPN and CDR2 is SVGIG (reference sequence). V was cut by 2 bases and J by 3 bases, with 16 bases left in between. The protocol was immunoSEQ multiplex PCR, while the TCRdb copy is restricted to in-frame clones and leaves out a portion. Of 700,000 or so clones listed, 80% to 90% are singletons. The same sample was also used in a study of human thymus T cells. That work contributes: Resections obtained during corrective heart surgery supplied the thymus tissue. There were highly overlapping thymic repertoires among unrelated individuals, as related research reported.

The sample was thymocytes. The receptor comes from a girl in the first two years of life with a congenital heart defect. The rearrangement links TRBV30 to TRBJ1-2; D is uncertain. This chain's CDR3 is CAWSPPQVQDYGYTF. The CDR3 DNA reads TGTGCCTGGAGTCCCCCCCAAGTCCAGGACTATGGCTACACCTTC. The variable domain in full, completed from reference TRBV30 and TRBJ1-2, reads SQTIHQWPATLVQPVGSPLSLECTVEGTSNPNLYWYRQAAGRGLQLLFYSVGIGQISSEVPQNLSASRPQDRQFILSSKKLLLSDSGFYLCAWSPPQVQDYGYTFGSGTRLTVV.